The T cell receptor (beta chain) described here comes from a study of shared clonotypes between healthy human individuals. Study conclusions and caveats: The generation probabilities recorded for non-shared clonotypes fell below those of clonotypes shared by all four donors. Across subsets, estimated richness was generally greater for naive than for memory populations.

In its sample, this clone was seen once. The antigen is undetermined. For each subset, genomic DNA was distributed in equal portions over several immunoSEQ plates. The table came from immunoSEQ multiplex PCR; TCRdb's copy has only in-frame clones and leaves some out. The sample contains roughly 1.5 million clones, around 98% of which appear only once. Splitting of CD4+ cells produced CD45RA+ naive and CD45RA-negative memory subsets. The CDR3 has 13 residues. Germline assignment: CDR1 MDHEN and CDR2 SYDVKM. V gave up 4 bases and J gave up 7 bases, with 14 bases separating them. The sample taken for sequencing was naive CD4+ T cells sorted from blood. Sample subset: CD45RA+ positively selected. This sequence joins TRBV28 and TRBJ2-7, with D tentatively TRBD2 (5 bases). The TCR originated in a man under 40 in good health. Here the CDR3 DNA reads TGTGCCAGCAGTTGGGGAGCGCCGGGGGAGCAGTACTTC. This encodes CASSWGAPGEQYF.